This T cell receptor beta chain was sequenced during a study of blood T cell repertoires in COVID-19. Study summary: Samples taken during acute and convalescent COVID-19 were collected in the United States, Italy and Spain. PBMCs, B-cell-depleted T cells, or T cells were the source of the cDNA or gDNA that made up the material.

V lost 2 bases and J 0 bases, leaving 5 bases between the germline ends. This CDR3 is 14 amino acids long. The germline gives CDR1 MNHNS, CDR2 SASEGT. In the original analysis: Reference gene primer amplification yielded estimated nucleated cell counts. Clones were read by immunoSEQ multiplex PCR, and TCRdb kept only the in-frame ones, dropping some. For V, J and clone size, that table is used; D and trimming come from the DNA. The data show roughly 110,000 clones, with roughly 85% seen just once and about 12% held by the top ten. This clone appeared a single time. The receptor's source is a human donor in a cohort sampled during active COVID-19. V usage is TRBV6-1 and J usage is TRBJ1-3, with unresolved D. Sequenced sample: peripheral blood. This chain's CDR3 is CASSERVSGNTIYF. CDR3 coding DNA: TGTGCCAGCAGTGAACGGGTCTCTGGAAACACCATATATTTT.